This record concerns one T cell receptor beta chain sequence. This sample was taken from a study of shared T cell receptors in the human thymus. Germline V gene lookup returns CDR1 WNHNN and CDR2 SYGVQD (reference sequence). The CDR3 runs to 14 residues. Trimming took 6 bases from V and 2 from J, leaving 14 bases between them. Generated by immunoSEQ multiplex PCR, the TCRdb table keeps only in-frame clones and is missing some. In the table there are hundreds of thousands of clones, roughly 85% of which are singletons. The sample was also reused in another study, on human thymus T cells.

The V gene is TRBV10-1, the J gene TRBJ2-7; D may be TRBD1 (6 bases). Input material: thymocytes. This clonotype originated in a girl under two years old with a congenital heart defect. The CDR3: CASSPNDRPYEQYF. CDR3 coding DNA: TGCGCCAGCAGCCCCAATGACAGGCCCTACGAGCAGTACTTC.